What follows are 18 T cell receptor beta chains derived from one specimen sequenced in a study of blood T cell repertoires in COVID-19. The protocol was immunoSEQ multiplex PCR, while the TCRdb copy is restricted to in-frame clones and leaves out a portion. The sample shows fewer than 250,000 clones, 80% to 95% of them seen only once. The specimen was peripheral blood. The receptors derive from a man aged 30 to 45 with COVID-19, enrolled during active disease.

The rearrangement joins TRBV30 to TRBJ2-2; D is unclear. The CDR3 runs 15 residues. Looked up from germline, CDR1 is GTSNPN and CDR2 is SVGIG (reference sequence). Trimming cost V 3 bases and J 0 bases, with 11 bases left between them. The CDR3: CAWSWVSSNTGELFF. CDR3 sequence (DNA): TGTGCCTGGAGCTGGGTTAGCTCGAACACCGGGGAGCTGTTTTTT.

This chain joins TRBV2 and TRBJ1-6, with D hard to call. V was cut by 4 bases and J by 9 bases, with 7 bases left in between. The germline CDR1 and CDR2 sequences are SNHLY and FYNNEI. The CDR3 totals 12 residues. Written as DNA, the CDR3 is TGTGCCAGCAGTGTAGGGAGTTCACCCCTCCACTTT. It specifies CASSVGSSPLHF.

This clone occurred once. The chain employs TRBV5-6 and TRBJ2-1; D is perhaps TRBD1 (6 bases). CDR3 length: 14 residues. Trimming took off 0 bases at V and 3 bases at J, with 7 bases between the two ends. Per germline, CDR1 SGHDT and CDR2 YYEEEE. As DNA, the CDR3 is TGTGCCAGCAGCTTGGGGGACAACTACAATGAGCAGTTCTTC. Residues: CASSLGDNYNEQFF.

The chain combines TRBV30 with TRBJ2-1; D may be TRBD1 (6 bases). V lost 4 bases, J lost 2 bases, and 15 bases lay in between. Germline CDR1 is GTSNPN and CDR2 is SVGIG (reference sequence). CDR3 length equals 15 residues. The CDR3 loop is CAWTPMTGTYNEQFF. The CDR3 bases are TGTGCCTGGACCCCTATGACAGGAACCTACAATGAGCAGTTCTTC.

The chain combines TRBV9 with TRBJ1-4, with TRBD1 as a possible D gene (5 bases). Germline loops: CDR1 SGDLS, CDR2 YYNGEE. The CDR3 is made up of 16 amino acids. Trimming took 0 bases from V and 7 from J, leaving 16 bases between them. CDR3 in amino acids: CASSVGLGAGGEKLFF. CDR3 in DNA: TGTGCCAGCAGCGTAGGACTTGGGGCCGGCGGTGAAAAACTGTTTTTT.

As DNA, the CDR3 is TGTGCCAGCAGCTTAGCCGGGACAGCAATGAACACTGAAGCTTTCTTT. It codes for CASSLAGTAMNTEAFF. V and J are TRBV13 and TRBJ1-1; 7 positions match TRBD1. The CDR3 runs to 16 residues. The V gene end was trimmed by 1 base and the J gene end by 0 bases; junction bases not matched to a gene: 5. Germline V lookup: CDR1 PRHDT, CDR2 FYEKMQ (reference sequence).

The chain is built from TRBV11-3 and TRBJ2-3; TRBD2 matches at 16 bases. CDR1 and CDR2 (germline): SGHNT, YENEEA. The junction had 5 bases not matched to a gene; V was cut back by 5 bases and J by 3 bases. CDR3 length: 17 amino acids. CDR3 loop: CASSQGTSGGATDTQYF. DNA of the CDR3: TGTGCCAGCAGCCAGGGGACTAGCGGGGGGGCAACAGATACGCAGTATTTT.

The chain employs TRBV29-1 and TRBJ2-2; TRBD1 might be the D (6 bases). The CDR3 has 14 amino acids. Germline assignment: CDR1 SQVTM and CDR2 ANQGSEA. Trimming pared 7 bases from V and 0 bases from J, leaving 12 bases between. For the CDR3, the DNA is TGCAGCGCAAGACAGGAAGCGAACACCGGGGAGCTGTTTTTT. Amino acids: CSARQEANTGELFF.

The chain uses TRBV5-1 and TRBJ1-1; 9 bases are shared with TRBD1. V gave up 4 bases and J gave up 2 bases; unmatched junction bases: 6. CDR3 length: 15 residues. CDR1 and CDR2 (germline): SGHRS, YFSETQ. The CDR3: CASSAQGALNTEAFF. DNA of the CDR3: TGCGCCAGCAGCGCACAGGGGGCGCTTAACACTGAAGCTTTCTTT. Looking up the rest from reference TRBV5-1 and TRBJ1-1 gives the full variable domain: KAGVTQTPRYLIKTRGQQVTLSCSPISGHRSVSWYQQTPGQGLQFLFEYFSETQRNKGNFPGRFSGRQFSNSRSEMNVSTLELGDSALYLCASSAQGALNTEAFFGQGTRLTVV.

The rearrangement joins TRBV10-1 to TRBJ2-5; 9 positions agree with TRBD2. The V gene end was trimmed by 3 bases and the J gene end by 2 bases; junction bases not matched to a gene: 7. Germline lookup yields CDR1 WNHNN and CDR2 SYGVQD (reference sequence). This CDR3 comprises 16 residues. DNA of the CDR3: TGCGCCAGCAGTGAATTGGCGGGGGGGACACAAGAGACCCAGTACTTC. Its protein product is CASSELAGGTQETQYF.

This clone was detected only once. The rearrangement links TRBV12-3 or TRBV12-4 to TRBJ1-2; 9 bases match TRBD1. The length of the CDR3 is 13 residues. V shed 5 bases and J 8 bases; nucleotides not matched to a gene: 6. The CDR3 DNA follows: TGTGCCAGCAGTCCGAATGACAGGGGGGGCTACACCTTC. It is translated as CASSPNDRGGYTF.

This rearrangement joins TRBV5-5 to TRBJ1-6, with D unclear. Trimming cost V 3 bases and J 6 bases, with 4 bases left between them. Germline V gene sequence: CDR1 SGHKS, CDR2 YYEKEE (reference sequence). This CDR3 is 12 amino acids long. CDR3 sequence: CASSSSNSPLHF. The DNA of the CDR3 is TGTGCCAGCAGCTCCAGTAATTCACCCCTCCACTTT.

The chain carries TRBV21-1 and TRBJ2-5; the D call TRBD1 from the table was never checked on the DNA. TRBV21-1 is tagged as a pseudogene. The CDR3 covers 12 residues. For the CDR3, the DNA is TGTGCCACCAGACAGGGGCAAGAGACCCAGTACTTC. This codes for CATRQGQETQYF.

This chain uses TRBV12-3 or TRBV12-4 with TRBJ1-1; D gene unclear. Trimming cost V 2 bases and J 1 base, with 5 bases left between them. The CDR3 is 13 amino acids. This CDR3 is CASSLRENTEAFF. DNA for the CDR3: TGTGCCAGCAGTTTAAGAGAGAACACTGAAGCTTTCTTT.

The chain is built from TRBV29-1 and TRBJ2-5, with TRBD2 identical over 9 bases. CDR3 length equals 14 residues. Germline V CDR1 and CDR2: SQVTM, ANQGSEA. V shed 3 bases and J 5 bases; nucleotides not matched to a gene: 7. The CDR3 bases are TGCAGCGTTGATAGGGGCGGGGGGGCGGAGACCCAGTACTTC. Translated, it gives CSVDRGGGAETQYF.

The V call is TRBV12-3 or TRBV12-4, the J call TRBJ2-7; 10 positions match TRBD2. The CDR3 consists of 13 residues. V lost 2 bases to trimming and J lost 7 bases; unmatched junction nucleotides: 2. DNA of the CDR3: TGTGCCAGCAGTTTACTAGCGGGGGAGGAGCAGTACTTC. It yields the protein CASSLLAGEEQYF.

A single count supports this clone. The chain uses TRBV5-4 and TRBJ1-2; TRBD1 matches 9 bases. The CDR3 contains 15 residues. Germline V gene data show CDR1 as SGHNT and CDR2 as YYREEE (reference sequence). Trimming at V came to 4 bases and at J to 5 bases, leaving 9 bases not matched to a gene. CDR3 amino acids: CASSLLDRGLYGYTF. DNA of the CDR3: TGTGCCAGCAGCCTACTGGACAGGGGATTGTATGGCTACACCTTC.

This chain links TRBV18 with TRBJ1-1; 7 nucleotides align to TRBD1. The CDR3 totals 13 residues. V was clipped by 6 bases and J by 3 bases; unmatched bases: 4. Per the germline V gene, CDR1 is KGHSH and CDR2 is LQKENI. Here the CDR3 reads CASSRQGDTEAFF. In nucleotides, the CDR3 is TGTGCCAGCTCCCGACAGGGTGACACTGAAGCTTTCTTT.